One sample yielded the 7 T cell receptor beta chains listed below, sequenced in a study of chemoradiotherapy in HPV16-positive cancers. Only in-frame clones appear in the TCRdb table, and some are missing; sequencing was by immunoSEQ multiplex PCR. The sample has under 85,000 clones, approximately 91% seen once. Sequencing was performed on blood, taken from a patient who underwent chemoradiotherapy. The receptors were gathered from a human donor with HPV-associated anogenital cancer.

In its sample, this clone was seen a few times. The chain recombines TRBV5-4 with TRBJ2-7; TRBD2 agrees at 9 bases. From germline, CDR1 is SGHNT and CDR2 YYREEE (reference sequence). CDR3 length: 16 residues. The V gene end was trimmed by 1 base and the J gene end by 7 bases; junction bases not matched to a gene: 12. CDR3 DNA: TGTGCCAGCAGCTTGATTTATAGCGGGGGCGGTTGGGAGCAGTACTTC. Protein sequence: CASSLIYSGGGWEQYF.

The rearrangement uses TRBV4-1 and TRBJ1-3; no reliable D call. This CDR3 is 11 amino acids long. Germline CDR1 MGHRA, CDR2 YSYEKL. Trimming shortened V by 0 bases and J by 6 bases, and 0 bases separated the two germline ends. The CDR3 DNA reads as TGCGCCAGCAGCCAAGAAAACACCATATATTTT. As protein: CASSQENTIYF.

The V call is TRBV28, the J call TRBJ1-1; the D is unclear. The V end was cut by 10 bases, the J end by 1 base, with 13 bases between. The CDR3 is 13 amino acids. CDR1 and CDR2 from the germline V gene are MDHEN and SYDVKM. The chain's CDR3 is CATYPRRNTEAFF. CDR3 DNA: TGTGCCACCTACCCCCGACGGAACACTGAAGCTTTCTTT. The variable domain in full, with the rest retrieved from reference TRBV28 and TRBJ1-1, is DVKVTQSSRYLVKRTGEKVFLECVQDMDHENMFWYRQDPGLGLRLIYFSYDVKMKEKGDIPEGYSVSREKKERFSLILESASTNQTSMYLCATYPRRNTEAFFGQGTRLTVV.

This chain links TRBV5-6 with TRBJ1-4; 9 bases align to TRBD1. This CDR3 has 17 residues. V lost 0 bases and J lost 8; bases outside the gene matches: 11. From germline, CDR1 is SGHDT and CDR2 YYEEEE. This chain's CDR3 is CASSLEGWDREEEKLFF. CDR3 DNA sequence: TGTGCCAGCAGCTTGGAGGGGTGGGACAGGGAAGAAGAAAAACTGTTTTTT.

The chain couples TRBV7-9 to TRBJ1-1, with 10 bases matching TRBD1. The CDR3 covers 14 residues. V gave up 4 bases and J gave up 10 bases; unmatched junction bases: 9. Germline loops: CDR1 SEHNR, CDR2 FQNEAQ (reference sequence). The CDR3 nucleotides are TGTGCCAGCAGCTCTATGGAGACAGGGGGCGTAGCTTTCTTT. As protein: CASSSMETGGVAFF.

The chain has TRBV28 and TRBJ2-6, with 8 bases that match TRBD2. Unmatched junction bases numbered 3, after V lost 3 bases and J lost 2 bases. Germline V CDR1 and CDR2: MDHEN, SYDVKM. The CDR3 totals 16 residues. CDR3: CASSFIGGAGANVLTF. CDR3 nucleotides: TGTGCCAGCAGTTTTATCGGGGGGGCTGGGGCCAACGTCCTGACTTTC.

This chain joins TRBV10-3 and TRBJ2-1, with 9 bases matching TRBD2. Germline V gene data show CDR1 as ENHRY and CDR2 as SYGVKD. With V trimmed by 6 bases and J by 5 bases, 8 bases remained unmatched. The CDR3 covers 15 residues. CDR3 in DNA: TGTGCCATCAGCGCTGGCGGGAGGGCGGACAATGAGCAGTTCTTC. Translation gives CAISAGGRADNEQFF.